Below are 2 T cell receptor beta chains sequenced from a single sample in a study of shared clonotypes between healthy human individuals (dated by TCRdb to 2018 to 2021). Library prep was done by the immunoSEQ multiplex PCR assay. TCRdb stores this immuneACCESS table with in-frame sequences only. Part of the clones is absent; in the studies checked, under half of the shortfall reflects unresolved V genes, and no reason is known for the rest. The sample includes millions of clones, with over 85% observed a single time. Jointly, the top ten make up roughly 1.1% of the sample. CD8 naive samples were CD45RO-negative cells positively selected for CCR7, giving a CD45RA+CCR7+ population that excluded TemRA cells. Source material: naive CD8+ T cells sorted from blood. The sample's cell subset or site label, decoded: CD45RA+CCR7+. The source of these receptors is a man younger than 30 in good health.

V usage is TRBV23-1 and J usage is TRBJ1-3; D remains unclear. TRBV23-1 is an open reading frame, and its role is uncertain. The CDR3 extends over 15 amino acids. V dropped 2 bases and J dropped 1 base, with 9 bases sitting between them. CDR3 in amino acids: CASSQRHSSGNTIYF. Written as DNA, the CDR3 is TGCGCCAGCAGTCAACGCCACTCGTCTGGAAACACCATATATTTT.

The J gene is TRBJ2-2, the V gene TRBV13; 8 nucleotides agree with TRBD2. Germline assignment: CDR1 PRHDT and CDR2 FYEKMQ (reference sequence). Trimming removed 4 bases from V and 2 bases from J; junction bases left unmatched: 3. The CDR3 consists of 15 residues. The CDR3 is CASSSLADNTGELFF. CDR3 bases: TGTGCCAGCAGCTCACTAGCGGATAACACCGGGGAGCTGTTTTTT.